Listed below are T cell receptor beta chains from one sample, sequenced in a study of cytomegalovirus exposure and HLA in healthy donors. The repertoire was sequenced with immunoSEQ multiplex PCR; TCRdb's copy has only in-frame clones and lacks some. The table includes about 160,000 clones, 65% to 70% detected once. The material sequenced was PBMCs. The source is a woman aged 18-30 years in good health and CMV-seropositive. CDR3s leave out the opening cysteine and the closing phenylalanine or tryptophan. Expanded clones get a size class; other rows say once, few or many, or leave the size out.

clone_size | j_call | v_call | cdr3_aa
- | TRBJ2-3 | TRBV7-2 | ASSWTSGGTDTQY
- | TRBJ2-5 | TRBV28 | ATHGAATGETQY
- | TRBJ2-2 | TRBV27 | ASGTPAGGTNTGELF
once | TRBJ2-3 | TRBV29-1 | SVDPLDMNTQY
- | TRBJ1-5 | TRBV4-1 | ASSQDSGINQPQH
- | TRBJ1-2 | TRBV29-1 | SVEEGQGVGYT
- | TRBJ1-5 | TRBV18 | ASSPPGSGVGQPQH
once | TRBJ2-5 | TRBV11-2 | ASSPTGVETQY
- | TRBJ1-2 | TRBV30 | AWSPTGGNYGYT
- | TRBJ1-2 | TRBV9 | ASSVVPTANYGYT
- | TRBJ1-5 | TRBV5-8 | ASSLGANQPQH
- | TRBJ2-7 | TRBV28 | ASKDRGTYEQY
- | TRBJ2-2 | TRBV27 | ASFGHNTGELF
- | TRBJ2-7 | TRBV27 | ASRLTVLSSYEQY
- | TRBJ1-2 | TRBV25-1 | ASSRQGAGGYT
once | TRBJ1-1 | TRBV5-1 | ASSLGEPGTEAF
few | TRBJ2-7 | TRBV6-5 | ASRGTGTYEQY
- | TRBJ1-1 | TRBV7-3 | ASSSGQGYTEAF
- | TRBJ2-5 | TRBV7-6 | ASTQGPSGGQETQY
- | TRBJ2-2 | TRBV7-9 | ASSSPIPNTGELF
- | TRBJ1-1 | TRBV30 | AWSGQLNTEAF
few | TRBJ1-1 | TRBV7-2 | ASSRQGTEAF
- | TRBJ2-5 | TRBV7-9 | ASSFMEKTQY
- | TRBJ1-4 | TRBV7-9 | ASSSDSATNEKLF
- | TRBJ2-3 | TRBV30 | AGATDTQY
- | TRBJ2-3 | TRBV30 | AWSVRTDTQY
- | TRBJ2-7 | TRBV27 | ATQPDGLFSYEQY
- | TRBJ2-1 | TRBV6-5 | ASSYDQTFNEQF
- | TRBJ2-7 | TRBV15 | ATSRSPTGPYEQY
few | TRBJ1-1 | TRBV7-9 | ASSPRTGSEAF
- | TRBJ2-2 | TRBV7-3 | ASSLYQGLAGELF
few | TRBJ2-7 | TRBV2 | ASSERGYEQY
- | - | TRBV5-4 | ASSRQPSGGGLGETQY
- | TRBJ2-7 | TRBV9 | ASSVAGGTYEQY
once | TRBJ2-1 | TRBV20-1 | SAVEYAEQF
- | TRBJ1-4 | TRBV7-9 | ASSLSLEGGEKLF
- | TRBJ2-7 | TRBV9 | ASSEAPGQPYEQY
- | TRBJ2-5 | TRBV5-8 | ASSFGLAGGETQY
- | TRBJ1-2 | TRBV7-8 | ASSLGPTGDYGYT
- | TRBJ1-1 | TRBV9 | ASSARQRNTEAF
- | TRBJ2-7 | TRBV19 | ASSSSRGFLHYEQY
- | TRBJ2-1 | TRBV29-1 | TCGGVMEEQF
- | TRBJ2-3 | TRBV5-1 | ASSPLGGPTDTQY
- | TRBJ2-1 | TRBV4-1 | ASSQSPPGVGPYNEQF
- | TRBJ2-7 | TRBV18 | ASSWAGTDDYEQY
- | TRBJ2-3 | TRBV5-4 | ASSGGLPDTQY
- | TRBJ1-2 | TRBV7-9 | ASSEGQGSYGYT
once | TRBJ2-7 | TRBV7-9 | ASSFGRATYEQY
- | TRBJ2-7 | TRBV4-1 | ASSPMGGGREQY
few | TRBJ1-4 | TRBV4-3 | ASSQGREVEKLF
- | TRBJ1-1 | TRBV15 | ATSKGQGASTEAF
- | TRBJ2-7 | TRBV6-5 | ASSYLQGSSYEQY
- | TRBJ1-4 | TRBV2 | ASSAFGGATNEKLF
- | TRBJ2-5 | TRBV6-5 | ASSAEGQEWETQY
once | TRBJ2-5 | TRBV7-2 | ASSSLPGLAGLPQETQY
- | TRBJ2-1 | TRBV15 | ATSRVAGTGSDEQF
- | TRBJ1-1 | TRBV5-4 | ASSLGGSSSPHTEAF
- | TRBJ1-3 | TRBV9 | ASSWTGGISGNTIY
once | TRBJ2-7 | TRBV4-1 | ASSLRGLQVVYEQY
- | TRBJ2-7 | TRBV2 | ASGIGDRSTYEQY